The 8 T cell receptor beta chains below were found in one sample sequenced in a study of shared clonotypes between healthy human individuals. Terminally differentiated effector memory CD45RA+ cells were left out of the naive CD8 fraction, which was CD45RO-negative and positively selected for CCR7. Data came from immunoSEQ multiplex PCR; TCRdb stores just in-frame clones and leaves some out. The profile covers about 610,000 clones, with 96% appearing a single time and about 0.11% taken by the ten largest. The specimen sequenced was naive CD8+ T cells sorted from blood. These receptors originate from a woman aged 25-40 years in good health.

CDR3 sequence (DNA): TGTGCCAGCAGCGTGCAGGGATTTAGCACAGATACGCAGTATTTT. It codes for CASSVQGFSTDTQYF. The chain joins TRBV7-3 to TRBJ2-3; D is perhaps TRBD1 (5 bases). V lost 5 bases and J 0 bases, leaving 12 bases between the germline ends. This CDR3 is 15 amino acids long. CDR1 and CDR2 (germline): SGHTA, FQGTGA.

The DNA of the CDR3 is TGTGCCAGCAGCGGGAACAGGGGAGGCTACACCTTC. It yields the protein CASSGNRGGYTF. The chain employs TRBV9 and TRBJ1-2, with 7 bases that match TRBD1. V gave up 3 bases and J gave up 8 bases; unmatched junction bases: 4. Per the germline V gene, CDR1 is SGDLS and CDR2 is YYNGEE. The CDR3 is made up of 12 amino acids.

The chain has TRBV2 and TRBJ1-4; the match to TRBD1 covers 8 bases. CDR3 length equals 17 residues. V dropped 2 bases and J dropped 3; count of bases not matched to a gene: 8. Germline assignment: CDR1 SNHLY and CDR2 FYNNEI. The chain's CDR3 is CASSEQGAVLSNEKLFF. The CDR3 nucleotides are TGTGCCAGCAGTGAACAGGGGGCGGTTCTGTCTAATGAAAAACTGTTTTTT.

The V call is TRBV28, the J call TRBJ2-1, with D possibly matching TRBD1 (5 bases). The V gene's germline CDR1 is MDHEN and CDR2 SYDVKM. V was clipped by 4 bases and J by 12 bases, with 10 bases between them. The CDR3 runs 11 residues. The CDR3 sequence is CASSSLRGQFF. In DNA form, the CDR3 reads TGTGCCAGCAGTTCACTTAGGGGGCAGTTCTTC.

This clone was counted a single time. The chain recombines TRBV2 with TRBJ1-1; D ambiguous. This CDR3 region has 13 residues. V gave up 6 bases and J gave up 0 bases, with 8 bases separating them. Germline V gene lookup returns CDR1 SNHLY and CDR2 FYNNEI. CDR3 sequence reads: CASREQLNTEAFF. The DNA of the CDR3 is TGTGCCAGCAGGGAACAGCTGAACACTGAAGCTTTCTTT.

The chain carries TRBV9 and TRBJ1-5; D remains ambiguous. CDR3 length: 15 amino acids. V shed 0 bases and J shed 0 bases, with 7 bases lying between them. Germline assignment: CDR1 SGDLS and CDR2 YYNGEE. The DNA for the CDR3 is TGTGCCAGCAGCGTAGCTGGGGATAGCAATCAGCCCCAGCATTTT. It yields the protein CASSVAGDSNQPQHF.

The V call is TRBV29-1, the J call TRBJ2-1; TRBD2 might be the D (6 bases). The CDR3 runs to 14 residues. The V end lost 1 base, the J end lost 4 bases, and 11 bases lay between the germline ends. Germline-derived CDR1 and CDR2 are SQVTM and ANQGSEA. For the CDR3, the DNA is TGCAGCGTTGAAGGCCGGGAGAGTTACAATGAGCAGTTCTTC. Protein: CSVEGRESYNEQFF.

The chain recombines TRBV30 with TRBJ2-7; D may be TRBD1 (7 bases). Between the trimmed V and J ends, which lost 4 bases and 3 bases, there was a span of 16 bases. Germline-derived CDR1 and CDR2 are GTSNPN and SVGIG (reference sequence). The CDR3 sequence is 14 residues long. CDR3 nucleotide sequence: TGTGCCTGGATGGGGGCAGGGGGGAACTACGAGCAGTACTTC. Translating it yields CAWMGAGGNYEQYF.